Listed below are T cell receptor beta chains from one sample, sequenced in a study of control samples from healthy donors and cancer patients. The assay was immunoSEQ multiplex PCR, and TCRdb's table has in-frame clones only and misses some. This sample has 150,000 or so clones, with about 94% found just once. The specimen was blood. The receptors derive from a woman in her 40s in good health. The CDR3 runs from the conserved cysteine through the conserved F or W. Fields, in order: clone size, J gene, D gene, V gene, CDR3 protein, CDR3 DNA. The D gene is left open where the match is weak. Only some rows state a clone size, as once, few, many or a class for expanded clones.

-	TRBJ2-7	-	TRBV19	CASSTQTGTYEQYF	TGTGCCAGTAGCACACAAACAGGGACCTACGAGCAGTACTTC
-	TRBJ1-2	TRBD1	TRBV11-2	CASSPTGDGYTF	TGTGCCAGCAGCCCGACAGGGGATGGCTACACCTTC
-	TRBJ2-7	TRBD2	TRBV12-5	CASAEWVAGGYEQYF	TGTGCTAGTGCCGAGTGGGTAGCGGGAGGGTACGAGCAGTACTTC
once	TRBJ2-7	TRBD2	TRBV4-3	CASSQGIAWRAGADYEQYF	TGCGCCAGCAGCCAAGGTATAGCGTGGCGAGCGGGGGCCGACTACGAGCAGTACTTC
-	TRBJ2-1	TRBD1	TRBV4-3	CASSQSDRGYHNEQFF	TGCGCCAGCAGCCAATCGGACAGGGGATATCACAATGAGCAGTTCTTC
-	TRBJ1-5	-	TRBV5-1	CASSLNGYSNQPQHF	TGCGCCAGCAGCTTAAATGGATATAGCAATCAGCCCCAGCATTTT
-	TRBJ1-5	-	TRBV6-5	CASSYSRDSNQPQHF	TGTGCCAGCAGTTACTCGCGGGATAGCAATCAGCCCCAGCATTTT
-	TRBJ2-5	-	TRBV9	CASSIRSGTSETQYF	TGTGCCAGCAGCATTCGATCTGGGACCTCAGAGACCCAGTACTTC
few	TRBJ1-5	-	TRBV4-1	CASSQASTQQPQHF	TGCGCCAGCAGCCAAGCTTCGACACAACAGCCCCAGCATTTT
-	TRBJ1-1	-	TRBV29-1	CSVERANTEAFF	TGCAGCGTTGAACGTGCGAACACTGAAGCTTTCTTT
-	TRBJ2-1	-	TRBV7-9	CASSLDSNNEQFF	TGTGCCAGCAGCTTAGACAGCAACAATGAGCAGTTCTTC
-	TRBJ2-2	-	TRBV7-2	CASRKPVGAGELFF	TGTGCCAGCAGGAAACCCGTCGGGGCCGGGGAGCTGTTTTTT
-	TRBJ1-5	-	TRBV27	CASSLIGRPQHF	TGTGCCAGCAGTTTAATTGGACGGCCCCAGCATTTT
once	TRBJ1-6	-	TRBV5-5	CASGLGSEAYSPLHF	TGTGCCAGCGGCTTAGGGTCAGAAGCTTATTCACCCCTCCACTTT
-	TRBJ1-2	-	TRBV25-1	CASRAKQGGDHGYTF	TGTGCCAGCAGAGCAAAACAGGGAGGTGATCATGGCTACACCTTC
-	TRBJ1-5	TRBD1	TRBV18	CASSPRTGDSNQPQHF	TGTGCCAGCTCACCAAGGACAGGGGATAGCAATCAGCCCCAGCATTTT
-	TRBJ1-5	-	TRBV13	CASSSGRGGNQPQHF	TGTGCCAGCAGCTCAGGGAGGGGGGGGAATCAGCCCCAGCATTTT
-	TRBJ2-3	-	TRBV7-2	CASSGGLTDTQYF	TGTGCCAGCAGCGGGGGCCTCACAGATACGCAGTATTTT
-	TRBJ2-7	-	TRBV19	CASIRTGF	TGTGCCAGTATCCGTACTGGCTTC
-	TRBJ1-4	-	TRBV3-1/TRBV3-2	CASSPLGYEKLFF	TGTGCCAGCAGCCCCCTTGGGTATGAAAAACTGTTTTTT
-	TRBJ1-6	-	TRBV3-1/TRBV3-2	CASSQPGIYNSPLHF	TGTGCCAGCAGCCAGCCGGGGATCTATAATTCACCCCTCCACTTT
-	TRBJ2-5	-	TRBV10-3	CAISTDQETQYF	TGTGCCATCAGCACAGACCAAGAGACCCAGTACTTC